Reported below is one T cell receptor beta chain. Its specificity is not known. At the DNA level, this CDR3 is encoded by other sequences in the same sample as well. These data originate in a study of shared clonotypes between healthy human individuals. Across the whole study: Aged 18 to 49, the donors were a couple of women and three men.

Whole-study findings and limits: Clonotypes that were shared across a few donors made up approximately 5% of naive CD4 clonotypes.

The authors distributed each subset's genomic DNA evenly over several immunoSEQ plates. This table comes from immunoSEQ multiplex PCR, and its TCRdb copy is limited to in-frame clones, with some not included. The sample has 1.4 million to 1.5 million clones, approximately 96% seen once. The CDR3 extends over 11 amino acids. V lost 3 bases, J lost 6 bases, and 3 bases lay in between. Germline assignment: CDR1 ENHRY and CDR2 SYGVKD. The donors were all Caucasian adults (living in Nashville, Tennessee). The chain carries TRBV10-3 and TRBJ2-1; D gene ambiguous. The sample was naive CD4+ T cells sorted from blood. Subset: CD45RA+ positively selected. This receptor was obtained from a young man in good health. CDR3 coding DNA: TGTGCCATCAGTGAAGTCAATGAGCAGTTCTTC. It specifies CAISEVNEQFF.